The 7 T cell receptor beta chains reported below all come from one sample, sequenced in a study of T-cell reconstitution after alpha-beta-depleted transplantation in children. The TCRbeta library was prepared with unique molecular identifiers. Using its own MiXCR run on the PCR reads, TCRdb lists one record per CDR3 protein. The data show roughly 100,000 distinct CDR3 sequences, with around 6.1% seen just once and about 6% held by the top ten. This sample comprised PBMCs, mostly from graft donor cells, obtained 60 days after TCRalphabeta/CD19-depleted stem cell transplant. These receptors were taken from a female patient aged 2-9 years who had a stem cell transplant for Fanconi anemia, so the T cells may come from the graft donor.

This clonotype was recorded at least ten times. The V and J genes are TRBV3-1 and TRBJ2-1; D is unclear. Germline CDR1 and CDR2: LGHDT and YNNKEL (reference sequence). V lost 1 base to trimming and J lost 6 bases, with 10 bases between them. The CDR3 has 14 residues. The CDR3 spells CASSQVAVVNEQFF. DNA of the CDR3: TGTGCCAGCAGCCAAGTCGCGGTAGTCAATGAGCAGTTCTTC.

This clonotype was recorded a few times. The chain is built from TRBV12-3 or TRBV12-4 and TRBJ2-5; D may be TRBD2 (6 bases). The CDR3 is made up of 15 amino acids. V lost 6 bases and J 4 bases, leaving 18 bases between the germline ends. DNA of the CDR3: TGTGCCAGCAGCCGGGGGTCCGCCAGGGCAGAGACCCAGTACTTC. As protein: CASSRGSARAETQYF.

The genes are TRBV7-3 and TRBJ2-1, with 13 bases lining up with TRBD2. The V gene's germline CDR1 is SGHTA and CDR2 FQGTGA. V lost 4 bases to trimming and J lost 3 bases; unmatched junction nucleotides: 12. The CDR3 is made up of 19 amino acids. The CDR3 loop is CASSSTGTSGTSGYNEQFF. CDR3 sequence (DNA): TGTGCCAGCAGCTCGACCGGGACTAGCGGGACCTCGGGCTACAATGAGCAGTTCTTC.

There are many counts of this clonotype. This chain connects TRBV12-3 or TRBV12-4 to TRBJ2-5; 7 bases fit TRBD2. The CDR3 loop spans 13 amino acids. With V trimmed by 5 bases and J by 2 bases, 2 bases remained unmatched. CDR3 sequence: CASSRTRQETQYF. CDR3 coding DNA: TGTGCCAGCAGTCGGACTAGGCAAGAGACCCAGTACTTC.

This clonotype occurred many times. J is TRBJ1-1 and V is TRBV7-2; no clear D. In germline, CDR1 is SGHTA, CDR2 FQGNSA. V gave up 4 bases and J gave up 11 bases, with 11 bases separating them. The CDR3 is made up of 11 amino acids. Here the CDR3 DNA reads TGTGCCAGCAGCTCCGCCGAAATTGCTTTCTTT. It translates to CASSSAEIAFF. Combining the CDR3 with reference TRBV7-2 and TRBJ1-1 gives the whole variable domain GAGVSQSPSNKVTEKGKDVELRCDPISGHTALYWYRQSLGQGLEFLIYFQGNSAPDKSGLPSDRFSAERTGGSVSTLTIQRTQQEDSAVYLCASSSAEIAFFGQGTRLTVV.

This clonotype was observed at least ten times. CDR3 coding DNA: TGTGCCAGCAAATTCCTCGGCGGGGCTAGCGGTCCCTACAATGAGCAGTTCTTC. Its translation is CASKFLGGASGPYNEQFF. This chain connects TRBV28 to TRBJ2-1, with 7 nucleotides matching TRBD2. CDR1 is MDHEN, CDR2 SYDVKM, per germline. J lost 2 bases, V lost 7 bases, and 17 bases had no gene match. The CDR3 extends over 18 amino acids. Complete variable domain (other parts from reference TRBV28 and TRBJ2-1): DVKVTQSSRYLVKRTGEKVFLECVQDMDHENMFWYRQDPGLGLRLIYFSYDVKMKEKGDIPEGYSVSREKKERFSLILESASTNQTSMYLCASKFLGGASGPYNEQFFGPGTRLTVL.

This clonotype was seen many times. V usage is TRBV12-3 or TRBV12-4 and J usage is TRBJ2-1; possibly TRBD2 for D (6 bases). V was shortened by 4 bases and J by 2 bases, with 21 bases between the two germline ends. CDR3 size: 18 residues. CDR3: CASSSRLGRDVTYNEQFF. The CDR3 DNA reads TGTGCCAGCAGTTCCCGACTGGGGCGGGACGTCACCTACAATGAGCAGTTCTTC.